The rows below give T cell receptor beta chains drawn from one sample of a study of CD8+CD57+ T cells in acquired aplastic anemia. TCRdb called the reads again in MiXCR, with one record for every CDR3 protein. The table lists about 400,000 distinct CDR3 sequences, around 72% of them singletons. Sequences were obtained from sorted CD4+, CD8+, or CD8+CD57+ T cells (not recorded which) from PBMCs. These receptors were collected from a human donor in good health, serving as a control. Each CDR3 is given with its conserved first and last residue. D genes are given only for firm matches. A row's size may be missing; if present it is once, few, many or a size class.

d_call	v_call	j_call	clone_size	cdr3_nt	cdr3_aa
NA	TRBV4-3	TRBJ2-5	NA	TGCGCCAGCAGCCAAGAAAGGGGAAACCAAGAGACCCAGTACTTC	CASSQERGNQETQYF
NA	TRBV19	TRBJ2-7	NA	TGTGCCAGTAGTATAGAGCGGGACGCGGGCGAGCAGTACTTC	CASSIERDAGEQYF
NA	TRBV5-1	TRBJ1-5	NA	TGCGCCAGCAGCAAGGACGTGGGTCTCATCAACGAGCATTTT	CASSKDVGLINEHF
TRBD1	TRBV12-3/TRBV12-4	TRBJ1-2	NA	TGTGCCAGCAGTTTGTGGGACAGGGGCTCCTATGGCTACACCTTC	CASSLWDRGSYGYTF
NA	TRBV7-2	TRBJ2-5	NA	TGTGCCAGCTCGTCCACGTCTAGCCCGGGCCTACAAGAGACCCAGTACTTC	CASSSTSSPGLQETQYF
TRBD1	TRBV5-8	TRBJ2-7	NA	TGTGCCAGCAATTCTGGAGAAGGGGGCACCTACGAGCAGTACTTC	CASNSGEGGTYEQYF
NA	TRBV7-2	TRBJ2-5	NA	TGTGCCAGCAGCTGGGCCCCCGGCGAGACCCAGTACTTC	CASSWAPGETQYF
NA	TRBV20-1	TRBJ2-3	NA	TGCAGTGCTATCCGTACTAATGGCAGCAATACGCAGTATTTT	CSAIRTNGSNTQYF
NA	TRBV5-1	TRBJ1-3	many	TGCGCCAGCAGCTTGGGGGGGACTGGAAACACCATATATTTT	CASSLGGTGNTIYF
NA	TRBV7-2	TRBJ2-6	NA	TGTGCCAGCAGTGTAACAAAGGGCCCCTCTCGGTCCAACGTCCTGACTTTC	CASSVTKGPSRSNVLTF
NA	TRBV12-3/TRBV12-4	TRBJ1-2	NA	TGTGCCAGCCGGGGTCCGGGGCCCAACACTCGGGGCTACACCTTC	CASRGPGPNTRGYTF